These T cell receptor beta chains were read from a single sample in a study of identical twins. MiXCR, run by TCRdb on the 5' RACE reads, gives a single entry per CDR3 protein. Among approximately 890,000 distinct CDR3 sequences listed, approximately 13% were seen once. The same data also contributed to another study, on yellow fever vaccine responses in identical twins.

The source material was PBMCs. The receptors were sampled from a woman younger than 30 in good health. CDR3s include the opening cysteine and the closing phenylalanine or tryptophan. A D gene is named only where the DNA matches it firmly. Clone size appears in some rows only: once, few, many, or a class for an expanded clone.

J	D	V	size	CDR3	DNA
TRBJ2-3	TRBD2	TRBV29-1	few	CSAQLAGVLYF	TGCAGCGCTCAACTAGCGGGGGTTCTGTATTTT
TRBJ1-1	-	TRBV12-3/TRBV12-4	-	CASSFLSSGTTEAFF	TGTGCCAGCAGTTTCCTTTCCTCCGGGACCACTGAAGCTTTCTTT
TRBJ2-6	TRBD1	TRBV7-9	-	CASSSDRVSGANVLTF	TGTGCCAGCAGCTCGGACAGGGTTTCTGGGGCCAACGTCCTGACTTTC
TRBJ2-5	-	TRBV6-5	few	CASSYGGGGQETQYF	TGTGCCAGCAGTTACGGCGGGGGCGGCCAAGAGACCCAGTACTTC
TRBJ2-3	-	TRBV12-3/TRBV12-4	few	CASSLKAFSTPTDTQYF	TGTGCCAGCAGTTTAAAGGCCTTTAGTACCCCCACAGATACGCAGTATTTT
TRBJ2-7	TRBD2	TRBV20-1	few	CSASSGSSNEQYF	TGCAGCGCGTCTAGCGGGAGTTCAAACGAGCAGTACTTC
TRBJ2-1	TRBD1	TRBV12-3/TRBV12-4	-	CASSRDSGATYNEQFF	TGTGCCAGCAGTAGGGACAGTGGGGCTACCTACAATGAGCAGTTCTTC
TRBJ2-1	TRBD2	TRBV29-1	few	CSVEGLAGQSSYNEQFF	TGCAGCGTTGAGGGACTAGCGGGCCAAAGCTCCTACAATGAGCAGTTCTTC
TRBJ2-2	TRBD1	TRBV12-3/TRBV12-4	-	CASSQGDRGRIGELFF	TGTGCCAGCTCTCAAGGGGACAGGGGGCGTATCGGGGAGCTGTTTTTT
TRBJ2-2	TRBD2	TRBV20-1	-	CSARTSGGVGGELFF	TGCAGTGCTAGAACAAGCGGGGGGGTAGGCGGGGAGCTGTTTTTT
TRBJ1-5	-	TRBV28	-	CASSFRPGGTGPQHF	TGTGCCAGCAGTTTTCGTCCGGGGGGTACTGGGCCCCAGCATTTT
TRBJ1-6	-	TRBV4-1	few	CASSQEGALNSPLHF	TGCGCCAGCAGCCAAGAAGGGGCCCTTAATTCACCCCTCCACTTT
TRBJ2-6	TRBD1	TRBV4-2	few	CASSPVQGSTSGANVLTF	TGTGCCAGCAGCCCTGTACAGGGGTCGACCTCTGGGGCCAACGTCCTGACTTTC
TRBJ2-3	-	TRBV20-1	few	CSAFTGISDTQYF	TGCAGTGCTTTCACCGGGATATCAGATACGCAGTATTTT
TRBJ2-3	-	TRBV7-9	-	CASSLVQLASTDTQYF	TGTGCCAGCAGCTTAGTACAGCTTGCTAGCACAGATACGCAGTATTTT
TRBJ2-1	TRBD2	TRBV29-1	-	CSVPSGRGSYNEQFF	TGCAGCGTTCCAAGCGGGAGGGGCTCCTACAATGAGCAGTTCTTC
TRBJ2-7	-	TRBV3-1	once	CASSWGMRLEQYF	TGTGCCAGCAGCTGGGGGATGCGACTCGAGCAGTACTTC
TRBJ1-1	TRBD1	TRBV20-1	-	CSAEPPGQGFTEAFF	TGCAGTGCTGAACCACCGGGACAGGGATTCACTGAAGCTTTCTTT
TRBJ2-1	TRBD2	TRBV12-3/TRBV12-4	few	CASSSGTKVHNEQFF	TGTGCCAGCAGTTCCGGGACTAAGGTCCACAATGAGCAGTTCTTC
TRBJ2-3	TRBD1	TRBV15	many	CATSSEVIGTGGSTDTQYF	TGTGCCACCAGCTCAGAGGTTATCGGGACAGGGGGATCCACAGATACGCAGTATTTT
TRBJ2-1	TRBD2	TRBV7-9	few	CASSQSLTSGTGNEQFF	TGTGCCAGCAGCCAATCCCTTACTAGCGGGACGGGCAATGAGCAGTTCTTC
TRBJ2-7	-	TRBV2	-	CASIPATYEQYF	TGTGCCAGCATACCAGCGACCTACGAGCAGTACTTC
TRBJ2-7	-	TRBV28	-	CASSLMPITYEQYF	TGTGCCAGCAGTTTAATGCCGATAACCTACGAGCAGTACTTC
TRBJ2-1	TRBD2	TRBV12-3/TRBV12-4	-	CACSLEGRLAGPGGEQFF	TGTGCCTGCAGTTTAGAAGGGAGACTAGCGGGTCCTGGCGGTGAGCAGTTCTTC
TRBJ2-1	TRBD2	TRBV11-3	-	CASSLGGGTSINEQFF	TGTGCCAGCAGCTTAGGGGGGGGGACTAGCATCAATGAGCAGTTCTTC
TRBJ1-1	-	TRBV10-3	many	CAISESGGNTEAFF	TGTGCCATCAGTGAGTCTGGCGGGAACACTGAAGCTTTCTTT
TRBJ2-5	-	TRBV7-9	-	CASSPPPGRAYQETQYF	TGTGCCAGCAGCCCCCCTCCAGGCAGGGCGTACCAAGAGACCCAGTACTTC
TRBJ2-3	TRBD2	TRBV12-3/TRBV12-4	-	CASRWTAGLGVDTQYF	TGTGCCAGCAGGTGGACAGCGGGACTAGGTGTAGATACGCAGTATTTT
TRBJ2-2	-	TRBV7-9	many	CASSRSPGELFF	TGTGCCAGCAGTCGTAGCCCCGGGGAGCTGTTTTTT
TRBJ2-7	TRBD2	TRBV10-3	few	CAISSRLAGAAYEQYF	TGTGCCATCAGTTCCAGACTAGCGGGGGCGGCCTACGAGCAGTACTTC
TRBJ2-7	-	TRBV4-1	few	CASSQSEGVRKEQYF	TGCGCCAGCAGCCAATCCGAGGGGGTTCGAAAAGAGCAGTACTTC
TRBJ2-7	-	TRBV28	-	CASKTPGFYYEQYF	TGTGCCAGCAAAACTCCGGGTTTTTACTACGAGCAGTACTTC
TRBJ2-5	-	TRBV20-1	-	CSATEPGVQETQYF	TGCAGTGCTACCGAACCAGGGGTACAAGAGACCCAGTACTTC
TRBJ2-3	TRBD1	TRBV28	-	CASSLSPDRVTDTQYF	TGTGCCAGCAGTTTAAGTCCGGACAGGGTCACAGATACGCAGTATTTT
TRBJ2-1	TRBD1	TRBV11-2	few	CASSLTGTGKNEQFF	TGTGCCAGCAGCCTAACCGGGACAGGGAAAAATGAGCAGTTCTTC
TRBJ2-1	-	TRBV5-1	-	CASSPNGASYYEQFF	TGCGCCAGCAGCCCTAACGGCGCCTCCTACTATGAGCAGTTCTTC
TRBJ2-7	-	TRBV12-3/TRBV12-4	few	CASSPGTPSYEQYF	TGTGCCAGCAGCCCCGGGACACCCTCCTACGAGCAGTACTTC
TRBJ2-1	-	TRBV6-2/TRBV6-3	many	CASSGTDYNEQFF	TGTGCCAGCTCCGGGACCGACTACAATGAGCAGTTCTTC
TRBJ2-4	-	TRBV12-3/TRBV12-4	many	CASRAAGLAKNIQYF	TGTGCCAGCAGGGCAGCCGGTCTAGCCAAAAACATTCAGTACTTC
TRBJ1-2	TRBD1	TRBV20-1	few	CSALPGGNRGYTF	TGCAGTGCTCTGCCAGGGGGGAATCGGGGCTACACCTTC
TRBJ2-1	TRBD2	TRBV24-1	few	CATSEVAGSYNEQFF	TGTGCCACCAGTGAAGTAGCGGGTTCCTACAATGAGCAGTTCTTC
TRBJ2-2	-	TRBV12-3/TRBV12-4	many	CASSLGGGLSNTGELFF	TGTGCCAGCAGTTTAGGGGGGGGGCTAAGTAACACCGGGGAGCTGTTTTTT
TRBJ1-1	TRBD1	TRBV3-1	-	CASSQDRDRAFF	TGTGCCAGCAGCCAAGATAGGGACAGAGCTTTCTTT
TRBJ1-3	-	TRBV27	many	CASSRSSGNTIYF	TGTGCCAGCAGCCGGTCCTCTGGAAACACCATATATTTT
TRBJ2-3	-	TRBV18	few	CASSLKVGGAGTDTQYF	TGTGCCAGCTCACTGAAGGTCGGGGGCGCAGGCACAGATACGCAGTATTTT
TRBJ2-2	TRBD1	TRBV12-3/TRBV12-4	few	CASTLGQGAAGELFF	TGTGCCAGCACCCTCGGACAGGGGGCCGCCGGGGAGCTGTTTTTT
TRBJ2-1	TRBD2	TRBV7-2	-	CASAKSSGGYNEQFF	TGTGCCAGCGCAAAGTCTAGCGGGGGTTACAATGAGCAGTTCTTC
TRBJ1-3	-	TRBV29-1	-	CSVVYSGNTIYF	TGCAGCGTTGTGTACTCTGGAAACACCATATATTTT
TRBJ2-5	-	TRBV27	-	CATGLDQETQYF	TGTGCCACAGGACTCGACCAAGAGACCCAGTACTTC
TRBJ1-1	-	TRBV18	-	CASSPAGPGTEAFF	TGTGCCAGCTCACCGGCGGGGCCGGGGACTGAAGCTTTCTTT
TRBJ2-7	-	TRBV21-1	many	CASNTTGSYEQYF	TGTGCCAGCAACACGACAGGTTCCTACGAGCAGTACTTC
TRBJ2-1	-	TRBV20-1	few	CSARRVADYNEQFF	TGCAGTGCCCGAAGGGTAGCTGACTACAATGAGCAGTTCTTC
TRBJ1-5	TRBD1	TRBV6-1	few	CASSEFGGTGNQPQHF	TGTGCCAGCAGTGAATTTGGAGGGACAGGCAATCAGCCCCAGCATTTT
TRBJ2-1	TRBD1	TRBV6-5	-	CASSSRGVSGGYSPRRIF	TGTGCCAGCAGTTCCCGAGGGGTGTCAGGGGGTTATAGTCCCCGAAGGATCTTC
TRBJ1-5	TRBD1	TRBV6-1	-	CASSTLTGGAYSNQPQHF	TGTGCCAGCAGCACCCTGACAGGGGGAGCGTATAGCAATCAGCCCCAGCATTTT
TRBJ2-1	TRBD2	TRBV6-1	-	CASRPGLASYNEQFF	TGTGCCAGCAGACCCGGACTAGCTTCTTACAATGAGCAGTTCTTC
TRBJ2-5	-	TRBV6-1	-	CASSESAGETQYF	TGTGCCAGCAGTGAGAGCGCGGGGGAGACCCAGTACTTC
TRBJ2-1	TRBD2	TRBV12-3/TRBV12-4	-	CTFSITLAGGGFVREQFF	TGTACCTTCAGCATCACATTAGCGGGAGGGGGTTTTGTCCGTGAGCAGTTCTTC
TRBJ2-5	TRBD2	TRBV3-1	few	CASSHASGGTLQETQYF	TGTGCCAGCAGCCACGCTAGCGGGGGGACCCTTCAAGAGACCCAGTACTTC
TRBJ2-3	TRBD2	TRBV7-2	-	CASSETSGGVADTQYF	TGTGCCAGCAGCGAGACTAGCGGGGGGGTCGCAGATACGCAGTATTTT